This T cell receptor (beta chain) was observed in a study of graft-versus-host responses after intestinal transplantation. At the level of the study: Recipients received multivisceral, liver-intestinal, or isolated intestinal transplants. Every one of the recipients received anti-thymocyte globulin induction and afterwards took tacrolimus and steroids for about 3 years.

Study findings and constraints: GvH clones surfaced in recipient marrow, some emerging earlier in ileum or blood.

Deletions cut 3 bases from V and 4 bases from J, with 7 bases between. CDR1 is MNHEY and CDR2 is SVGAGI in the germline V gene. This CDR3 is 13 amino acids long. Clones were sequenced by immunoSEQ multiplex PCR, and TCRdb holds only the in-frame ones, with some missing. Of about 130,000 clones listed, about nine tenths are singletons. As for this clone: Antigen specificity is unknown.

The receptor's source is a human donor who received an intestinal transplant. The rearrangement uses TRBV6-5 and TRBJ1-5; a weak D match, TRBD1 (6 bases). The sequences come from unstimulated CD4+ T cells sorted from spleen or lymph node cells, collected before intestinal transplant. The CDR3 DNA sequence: TGTGCCAGCAGTTATGGGACAAATCAGCCCCAGCATTTT. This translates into CASSYGTNQPQHF.